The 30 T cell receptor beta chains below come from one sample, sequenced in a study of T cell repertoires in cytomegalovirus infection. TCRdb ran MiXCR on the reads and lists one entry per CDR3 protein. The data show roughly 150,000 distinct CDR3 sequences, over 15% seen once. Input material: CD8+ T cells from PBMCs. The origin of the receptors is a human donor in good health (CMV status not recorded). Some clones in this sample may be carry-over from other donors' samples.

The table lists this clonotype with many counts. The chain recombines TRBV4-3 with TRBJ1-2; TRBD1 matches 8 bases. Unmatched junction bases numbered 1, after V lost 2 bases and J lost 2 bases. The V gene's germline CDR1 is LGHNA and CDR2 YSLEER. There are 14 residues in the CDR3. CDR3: CASSQHRGNYGYTF. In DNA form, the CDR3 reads TGCGCCAGCAGCCAACACAGGGGGAACTATGGCTACACCTTC.

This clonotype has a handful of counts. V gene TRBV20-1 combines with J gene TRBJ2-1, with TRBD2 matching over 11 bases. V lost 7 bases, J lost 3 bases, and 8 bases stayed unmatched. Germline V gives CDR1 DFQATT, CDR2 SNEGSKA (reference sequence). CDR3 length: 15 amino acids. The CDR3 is CSVTPGTSGYNEQFF. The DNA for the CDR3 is TGCAGTGTCACACCCGGGACTAGCGGCTACAATGAGCAGTTCTTC.

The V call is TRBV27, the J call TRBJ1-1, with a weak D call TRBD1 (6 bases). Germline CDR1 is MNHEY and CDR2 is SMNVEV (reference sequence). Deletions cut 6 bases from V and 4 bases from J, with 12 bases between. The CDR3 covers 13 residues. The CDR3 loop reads CASSEAGVTEAFF. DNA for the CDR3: TGTGCCAGCAGCGAGGCAGGGGTCACTGAAGCTTTCTTT.

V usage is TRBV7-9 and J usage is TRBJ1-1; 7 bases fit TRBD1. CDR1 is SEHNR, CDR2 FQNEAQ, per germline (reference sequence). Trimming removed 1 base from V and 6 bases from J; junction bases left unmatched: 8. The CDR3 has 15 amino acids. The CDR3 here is CASSLVSGQFPEAFF. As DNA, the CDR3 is TGTGCCAGCAGCTTAGTCTCGGGACAGTTCCCTGAAGCTTTCTTT. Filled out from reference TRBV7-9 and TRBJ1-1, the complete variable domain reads DTGVSQNPRHKITKRGQNVTFRCDPISEHNRLYWYRQTLGQGPEFLTYFQNEAQLEKSRLLSDRFSAERPKGSFSTLEIQRTEQGDSAMYLCASSLVSGQFPEAFFGQGTRLTVV.

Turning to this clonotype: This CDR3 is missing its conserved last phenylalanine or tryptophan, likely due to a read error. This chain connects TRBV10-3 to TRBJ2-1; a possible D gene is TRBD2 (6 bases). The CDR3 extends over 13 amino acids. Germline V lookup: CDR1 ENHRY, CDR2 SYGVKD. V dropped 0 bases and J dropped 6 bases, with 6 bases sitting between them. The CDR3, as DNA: TGTGCCATCAGTGAGTCGGGGGGCAATGAGCAGTTCTAC. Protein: CAISESGGNEQFY.

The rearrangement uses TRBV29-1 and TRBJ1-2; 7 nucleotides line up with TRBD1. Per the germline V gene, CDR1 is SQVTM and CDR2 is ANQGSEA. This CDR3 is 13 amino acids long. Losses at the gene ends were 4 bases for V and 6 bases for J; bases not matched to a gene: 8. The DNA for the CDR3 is TGCAGCGTTGCGTTAGGACAGGACGATGGCTACACCTTC. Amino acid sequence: CSVALGQDDGYTF. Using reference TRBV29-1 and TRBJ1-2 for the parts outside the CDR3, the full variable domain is SAVISQKPSRDICQRGTSLTIQCQVDSQVTMMFWYRQQPGQSLTLIATANQGSEATYESGFVIDKFPISRPNLTFSTLTVSNMSPEDSSIYLCSVALGQDDGYTFGSGTRLTVV.

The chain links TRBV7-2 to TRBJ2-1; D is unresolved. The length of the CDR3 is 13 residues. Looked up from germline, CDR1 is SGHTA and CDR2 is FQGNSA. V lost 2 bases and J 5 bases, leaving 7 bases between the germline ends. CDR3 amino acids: CASSLNRNNEQFF. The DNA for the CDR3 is TGTGCCAGCAGCTTAAACAGAAACAATGAGCAGTTCTTC.

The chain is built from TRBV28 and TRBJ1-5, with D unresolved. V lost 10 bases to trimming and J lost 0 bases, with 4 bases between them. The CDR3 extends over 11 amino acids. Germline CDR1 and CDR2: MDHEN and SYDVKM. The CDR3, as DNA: TGTGCCACAGATAGCAATCAGCCCCAGCATTTT. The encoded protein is CATDSNQPQHF.

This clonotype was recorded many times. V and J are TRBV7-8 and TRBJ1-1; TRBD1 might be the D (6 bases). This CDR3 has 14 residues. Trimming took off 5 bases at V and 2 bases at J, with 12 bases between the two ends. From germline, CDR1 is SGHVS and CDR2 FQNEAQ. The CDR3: CASSPRTDNTEAFF. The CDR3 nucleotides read TGTGCCAGCAGCCCACGGACAGATAACACTGAAGCTTTCTTT.

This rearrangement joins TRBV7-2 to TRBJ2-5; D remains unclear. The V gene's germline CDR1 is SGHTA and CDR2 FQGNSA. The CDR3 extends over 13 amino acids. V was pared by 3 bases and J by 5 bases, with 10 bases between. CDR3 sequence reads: CASSFYSPETQYF. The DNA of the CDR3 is TGTGCCAGCAGCTTTTACTCGCCGGAGACCCAGTACTTC.

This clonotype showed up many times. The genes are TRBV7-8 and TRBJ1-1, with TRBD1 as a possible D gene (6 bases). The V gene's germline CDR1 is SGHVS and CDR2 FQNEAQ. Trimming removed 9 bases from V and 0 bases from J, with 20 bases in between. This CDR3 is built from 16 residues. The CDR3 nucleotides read TGTGCCAGTACGCCGTGGGCAGGGGACATGAACACTGAAGCTTTCTTT. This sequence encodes CASTPWAGDMNTEAFF.

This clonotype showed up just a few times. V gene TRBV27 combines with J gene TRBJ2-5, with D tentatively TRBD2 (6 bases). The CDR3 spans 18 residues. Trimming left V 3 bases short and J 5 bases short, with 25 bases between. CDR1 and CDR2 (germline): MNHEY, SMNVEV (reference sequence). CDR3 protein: CASSFTHGRGMVSETQYF. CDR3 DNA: TGTGCCAGCAGTTTTACCCATGGGCGGGGAATGGTTTCTGAGACCCAGTACTTC.

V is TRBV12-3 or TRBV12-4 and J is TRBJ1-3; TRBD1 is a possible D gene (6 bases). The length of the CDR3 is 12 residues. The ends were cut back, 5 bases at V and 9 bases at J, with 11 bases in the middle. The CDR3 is CASSQGRGTIYF. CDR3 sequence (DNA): TGTGCCAGCAGTCAGGGGAGAGGCACCATATATTTT.

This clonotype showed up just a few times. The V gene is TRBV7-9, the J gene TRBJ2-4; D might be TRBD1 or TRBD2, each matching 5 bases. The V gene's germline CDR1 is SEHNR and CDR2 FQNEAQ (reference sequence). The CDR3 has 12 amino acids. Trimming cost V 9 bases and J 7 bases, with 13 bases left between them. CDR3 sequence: CASNDGANIQYF. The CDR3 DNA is TGTGCCAGTAACGACGGGGCCAACATTCAGTACTTC. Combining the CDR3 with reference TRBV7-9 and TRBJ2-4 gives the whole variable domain DTGVSQNPRHKITKRGQNVTFRCDPISEHNRLYWYRQTLGQGPEFLTYFQNEAQLEKSRLLSDRFSAERPKGSFSTLEIQRTEQGDSAMYLCASNDGANIQYFGAGTRLSVL.

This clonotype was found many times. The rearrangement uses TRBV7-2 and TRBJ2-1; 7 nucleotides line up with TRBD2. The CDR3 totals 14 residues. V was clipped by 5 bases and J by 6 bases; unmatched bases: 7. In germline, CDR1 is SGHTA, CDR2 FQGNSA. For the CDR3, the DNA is TGTGCCAGCAGCAGCCGGGACTACTTCAATGAGCAGTTCTTC. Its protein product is CASSSRDYFNEQFF.

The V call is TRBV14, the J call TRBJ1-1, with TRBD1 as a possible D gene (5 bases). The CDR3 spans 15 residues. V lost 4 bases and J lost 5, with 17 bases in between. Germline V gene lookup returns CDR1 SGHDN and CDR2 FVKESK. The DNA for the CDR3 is TGTGCCAGCAGCCCCCAAAGGGGTTCTAGGACTGAAGCTTTCTTT. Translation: CASSPQRGSRTEAFF.

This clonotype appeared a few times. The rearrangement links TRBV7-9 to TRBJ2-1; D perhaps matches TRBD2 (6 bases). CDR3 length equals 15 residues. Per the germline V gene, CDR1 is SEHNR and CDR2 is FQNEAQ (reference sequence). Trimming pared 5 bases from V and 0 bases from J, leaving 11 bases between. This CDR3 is CASSPRLVSYNEQFF. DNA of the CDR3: TGTGCCAGCAGCCCTCGACTAGTCTCCTACAATGAGCAGTTCTTC.

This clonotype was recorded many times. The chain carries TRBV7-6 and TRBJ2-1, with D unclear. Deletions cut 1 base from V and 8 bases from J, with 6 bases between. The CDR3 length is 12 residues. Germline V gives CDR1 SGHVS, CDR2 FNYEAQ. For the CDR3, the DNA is TGTGCCAGCAGCTTAGGTGTGGATGAGCAGTTCTTC. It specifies CASSLGVDEQFF.

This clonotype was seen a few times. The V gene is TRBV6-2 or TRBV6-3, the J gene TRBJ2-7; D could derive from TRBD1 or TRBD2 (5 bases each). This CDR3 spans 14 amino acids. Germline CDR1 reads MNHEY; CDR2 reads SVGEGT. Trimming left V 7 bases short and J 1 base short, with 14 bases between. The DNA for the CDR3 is TGTGCCAGCAACCCCGAGGGACCTTCCTACGAGCAGTACTTC. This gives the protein CASNPEGPSYEQYF.

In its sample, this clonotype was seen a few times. CDR3: CASSLYPKGSYNEQFF. As DNA, the CDR3 is TGTGCCAGCAGTTTATACCCAAAGGGCTCCTACAATGAGCAGTTCTTC. The J gene is TRBJ2-1, the V gene TRBV27; no definite D call. The V gene's germline CDR1 is MNHEY and CDR2 SMNVEV (reference sequence). This CDR3 comprises 16 residues. The germline V and J ends were trimmed by 1 base and 0 bases, with 10 bases remaining between them.

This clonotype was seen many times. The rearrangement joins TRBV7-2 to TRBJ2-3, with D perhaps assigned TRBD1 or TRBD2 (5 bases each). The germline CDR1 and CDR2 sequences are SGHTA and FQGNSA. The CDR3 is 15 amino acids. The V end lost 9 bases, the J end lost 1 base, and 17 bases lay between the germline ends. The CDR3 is CASHQRSRGTDTQYF. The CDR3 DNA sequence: TGTGCCAGTCACCAGCGGTCCAGGGGCACAGATACGCAGTATTTT. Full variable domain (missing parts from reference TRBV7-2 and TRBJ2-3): GAGVSQSPSNKVTEKGKDVELRCDPISGHTALYWYRQSLGQGLEFLIYFQGNSAPDKSGLPSDRFSAERTGGSVSTLTIQRTQQEDSAVYLCASHQRSRGTDTQYFGPGTRLTVL.

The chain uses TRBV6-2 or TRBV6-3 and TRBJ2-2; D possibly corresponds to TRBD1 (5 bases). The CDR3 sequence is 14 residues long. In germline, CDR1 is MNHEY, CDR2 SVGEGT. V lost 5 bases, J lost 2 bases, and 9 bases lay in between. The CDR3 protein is CASSETVNTGELFF. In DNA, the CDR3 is TGTGCCAGCAGTGAGACAGTTAACACCGGGGAGCTGTTTTTT.

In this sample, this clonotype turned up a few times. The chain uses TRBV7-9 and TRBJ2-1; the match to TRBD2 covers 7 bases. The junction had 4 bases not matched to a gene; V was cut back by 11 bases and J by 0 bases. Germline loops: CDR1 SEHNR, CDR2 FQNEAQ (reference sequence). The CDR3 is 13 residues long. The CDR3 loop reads CAAGVPSYNEQFF. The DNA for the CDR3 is TGTGCCGCGGGAGTACCCTCCTACAATGAGCAGTTCTTC.

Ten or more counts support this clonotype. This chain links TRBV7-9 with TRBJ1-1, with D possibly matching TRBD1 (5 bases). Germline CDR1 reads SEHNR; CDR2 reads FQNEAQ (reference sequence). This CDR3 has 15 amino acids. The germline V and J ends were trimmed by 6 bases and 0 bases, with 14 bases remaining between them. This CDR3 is CASSRKRQMNTEAFF. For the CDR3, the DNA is TGTGCCAGCAGTCGGAAAAGACAGATGAACACTGAAGCTTTCTTT.

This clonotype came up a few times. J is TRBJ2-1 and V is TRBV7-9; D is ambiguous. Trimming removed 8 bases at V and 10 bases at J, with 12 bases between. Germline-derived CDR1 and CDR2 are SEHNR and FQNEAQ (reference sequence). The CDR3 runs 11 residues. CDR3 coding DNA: TGTGCCAGCGGCACTTCGAACGAGCAGTTCTTC. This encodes CASGTSNEQFF.

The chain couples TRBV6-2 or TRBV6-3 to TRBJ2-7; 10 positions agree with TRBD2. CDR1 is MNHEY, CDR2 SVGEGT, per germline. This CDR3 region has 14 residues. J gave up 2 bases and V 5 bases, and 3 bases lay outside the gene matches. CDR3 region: CASSALAGAYEQYF. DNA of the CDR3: TGTGCCAGCAGTGCCCTAGCGGGAGCCTACGAGCAGTACTTC.

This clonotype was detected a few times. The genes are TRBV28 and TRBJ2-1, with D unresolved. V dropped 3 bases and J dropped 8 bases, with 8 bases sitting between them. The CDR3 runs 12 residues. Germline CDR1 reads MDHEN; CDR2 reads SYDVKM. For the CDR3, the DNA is TGTGCCAGCAGTTTGGTCCGGGATGAGCAGTTCTTC. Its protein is CASSLVRDEQFF.

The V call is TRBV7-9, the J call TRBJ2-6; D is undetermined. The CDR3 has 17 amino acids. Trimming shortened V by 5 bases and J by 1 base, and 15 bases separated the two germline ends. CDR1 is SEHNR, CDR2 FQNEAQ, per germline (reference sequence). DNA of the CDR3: TGTGCCAGCAGCAGCGTAGAACCTGAATCTGGGGCCAACGTCCTGACTTTC. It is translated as CASSSVEPESGANVLTF.

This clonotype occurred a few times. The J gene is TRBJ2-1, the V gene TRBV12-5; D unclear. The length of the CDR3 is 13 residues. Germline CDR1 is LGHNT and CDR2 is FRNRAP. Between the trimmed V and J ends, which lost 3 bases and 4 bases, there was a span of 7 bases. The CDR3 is CASGFEFYNEQFF. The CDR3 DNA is TGTGCTAGTGGTTTTGAGTTTTACAATGAGCAGTTCTTC.

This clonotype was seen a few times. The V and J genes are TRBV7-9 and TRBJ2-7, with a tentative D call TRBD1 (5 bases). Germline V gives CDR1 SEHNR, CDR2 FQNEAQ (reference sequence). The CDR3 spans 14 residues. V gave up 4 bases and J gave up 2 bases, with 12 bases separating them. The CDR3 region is CASSSPDRTYEQYF. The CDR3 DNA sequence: TGTGCCAGCAGCTCACCAGACAGAACCTACGAGCAGTACTTC.